This T cell receptor (beta chain) is drawn from a study of identical twins. Study findings and constraints: Invariant T cells like MAIT and iNKT could partly confound the zero-insertion analyses.

This clonotype appeared a few times. Its antigen is as yet unknown. A universal primer site came from template switching; cDNA carried unique molecular identifiers. TCRdb independently ran MiXCR on the 5' RACE reads; one entry per CDR3 protein. Here the sample spans 1.5 million or so distinct CDR3 sequences, under 35% being singletons. The V gene end was trimmed by 2 bases and the J gene end by 6 bases; junction bases not matched to a gene: 13. In germline, CDR1 is DFQATT, CDR2 SNEGSKA (reference sequence). This CDR3 spans 16 amino acids. The sequenced sample consisted of cord blood. The source of this sequence is a newborn girl in good health. The rearrangement uses TRBV20-1 and TRBJ1-5; 7 bases map to TRBD1. The CDR3 nucleotides are TGCAGTGCTAGATGCAGGGGCAGGGGGGGGTTTCAGCCCCAGCATTTT. Translation: CSARCRGRGGFQPQHF.